This record concerns one T cell receptor beta chain sequence. This receptor's antigen is unknown. It has no much larger one-base neighbor in the sample; base qualities were not kept. The collaborating institutions used their own protocols to collect whole blood in K2EDTA tubes. For TCRbeta analysis, collaborators shipped samples in one of three forms: frozen whole blood, isolated PBMCs, or DNA extracted from either of those sample types. TCRbeta CDR3 regions were amplified from genomic DNA using the immunoSEQ Assay, a bias-controlled multiplex PCR. The authors' analysis ran thus. Within the assay, amplification of reference gene primers was used to estimate how many nucleated cells each sample contained. Sequence reads were collapsed and filtered to measure the absolute abundance of every unique TCRbeta CDR3 rearrangement. For each sample, productive Simpson clonality was calculated as the square root of Simpson's diversity index across productive rearrangements. As stored in TCRdb, this immuneACCESS dataset retains in-frame rearrangements with V and J assigned. A fraction of the clones does not appear; measured against another copy, unresolved V genes explain less than half of the discrepancy, and the remainder lacks a known reason. V, J and clone size reflect that table, while D and trimming were determined from the DNA. This sample lists around 100,000 clones; around 85% were detected once. The top ten clonotypes cover around 15% of the sample.

The data originate from a study of blood T cell repertoires in COVID-19 (TCRdb year 2020). Concerning the study at large: The collaborator samples originated in the United States, Italy and Spain and spanned the acute and convalescent phases of COVID-19. The material from the prospective study consisted of cDNA or gDNA derived from T cells, B-cell-depleted T cells, or PBMCs. Deeply sampled blood TCRbeta repertoires from subjects exposed to, actively infected with, or recovered from COVID-19 were included in the dataset. The repertoires were released in a freely available public database meant as a resource for research on the immune response to SARS-CoV-2. The samples were drawn from the first 160 participants of the ongoing ImmuneRACE study and from 950 to 1,500 subjects provided by 6 global collaborators. A de-identified subject ID, COVID-19 status, age in years and sex were almost always included in the sample metadata. Where available, HLA class I and class II types were taken from metadata supplied by the sample provider and were not determined by assay-based typing.

At the junction V is shortened by 5 bases and J by 7 bases; bases outside the gene matches: 7. CDR1 and CDR2 are drawn from the germline V gene (reference sequence): LNHDA, SQIVND. The cysteine opens and the phenylalanine closes a CDR3 of 15 amino acids. Only CDR3 DNA is held: 45 bases, read in frame from base 1. Results and caveats for the whole study, not just this receptor: The amount of clinical and demographic metadata varied by source and participant and was provided uncurated.

The specimen sequenced was peripheral blood. The rearranged segments are TRBV19 and TRBJ2-1; TRBD2 lines up with 11 middle nucleotides. The TCR comes from a man aged 45-65 years with active or convalescent COVID-19. The DNA reads TGTGCCAGTAGTCCCATAGCGGGAGGGCCTAATGAGCAGTTCTTC. Translated, this is CASSPIAGGPNEQFF.